The 13 T cell receptor beta chains below all came from one sample that was sequenced in a study of cytomegalovirus exposure and HLA in healthy donors. The study ran its PCR with 60 Vbeta and 13 Jbeta primers. TCRdb keeps only in-frame clones here, not all; method: immunoSEQ multiplex PCR. The sample consists of roughly 190,000 clones, about 86% of them appearing once. The sequenced sample consisted of PBMCs. Every receptor here comes from a man in his forties in good health and CMV-seropositive.

The CDR3 nucleotides read TGTGCCAGCAGACAGATAAACACAGATACGCAGTATTTT. Amino acid sequence: CASRQINTDTQYF. The rearrangement joins TRBV27 to TRBJ2-3; no firm D call. V dropped 6 bases and J dropped 2 bases, with 9 bases sitting between them. This CDR3 contains 13 residues. CDR1 is MNHEY, CDR2 SMNVEV, per germline (reference sequence).

The chain is built from TRBV28 and TRBJ2-4; D is perhaps TRBD2 (6 bases). The length of the CDR3 is 16 residues. The germline CDR1 and CDR2 sequences are MDHEN and SYDVKM. Trimming removed 3 bases from V and 7 bases from J, with 19 bases in between. The CDR3 loop is CASSFSIGGTVNIQYF. The CDR3 DNA is TGTGCCAGCAGTTTTAGTATTGGCGGGACGGTTAACATTCAGTACTTC.

V usage is TRBV5-1 and J usage is TRBJ2-1; TRBD2 matches at 8 bases. Germline loops: CDR1 SGHRS, CDR2 YFSETQ. J lost 0 bases, V lost 4 bases, and 6 bases had no gene match. This CDR3 contains 16 residues. The CDR3 bases are TGCGCCAGCAGCAAACTAACTAGCGGCTCCTACAATGAGCAGTTCTTC. Its protein product is CASSKLTSGSYNEQFF.

The CDR3 reads CASSLEAAGEQYF. The CDR3 nucleotides read TGTGCCAGCAGCTTGGAGGCGGCTGGCGAGCAGTACTTC. The V and J genes are TRBV5-5 and TRBJ2-7; no clear D gene. CDR1 and CDR2 from the germline V gene are SGHKS and YYEKEE (reference sequence). V lost 0 bases to trimming and J lost 6 bases, with 10 bases between them. This CDR3 is 13 amino acids long.

The rearrangement uses TRBV7-6 and TRBJ1-5; the D is unclear. The CDR3 runs to 14 residues. Per the germline V gene, CDR1 is SGHVS and CDR2 is FNYEAQ. V lost 1 base to trimming and J lost 5 bases, with 9 bases between them. The CDR3 loop reads CASSLGPGDQPQHF. For the CDR3, the DNA is TGTGCCAGCAGCTTAGGACCCGGGGATCAGCCCCAGCATTTT.

The chain employs TRBV5-1 and TRBJ2-3; D may be TRBD2 (5 bases). V lost 5 bases and J 0 bases, leaving 13 bases between the germline ends. There are 15 residues in the CDR3. Germline loops: CDR1 SGHRS, CDR2 YFSETQ. In DNA, the CDR3 is TGCGCCAGCAGGGCCGAGGGCAGAAGCACAGATACGCAGTATTTT. Translation gives CASRAEGRSTDTQYF.

This chain links TRBV6-6 with TRBJ1-6, with TRBD1 matching 7 bases. The V gene's germline CDR1 is MNHNY and CDR2 SVGAGI (reference sequence). This CDR3 region has 14 residues. J lost 5 bases, V lost 6 bases, and 4 bases had no gene match. CDR3 loop: CASRDQGDNSPLHF. The CDR3 DNA follows: TGTGCCAGCAGGGACCAGGGGGATAATTCACCCCTCCACTTT.

Only one count was recorded for this clone. The conserved phenylalanine or tryptophan is not found at the CDR3 terminus, so this likely reflects a read error. V is TRBV19 and J is TRBJ1-1; no reliable D call. CDR1 is LNHDA, CDR2 SQIVND, per germline (reference sequence). V shed 1 base and J shed 6 bases, with 9 bases lying between them. The CDR3 spans 13 residues. CDR3 sequence reads: CASSIVEYSEAFL. The DNA of the CDR3 is TGTGCCAGTAGTATAGTTGAGTACTCTGAAGCTTTCCTT.

The gene calls are TRBV28 and TRBJ2-2; 14 bases agree with TRBD2. Germline lookup yields CDR1 MDHEN and CDR2 SYDVKM. The CDR3 has 18 residues. The V and J ends lost 5 bases and 6 bases, in that order; junction bases with no gene match: 11. For the CDR3, the DNA is TGTGCCAGCAGTGTGACTAGCGGGAGGGCCGGGAGGGCCGGGGAGCTGTTTTTT. This translates into CASSVTSGRAGRAGELFF. The full variable domain, rest sourced from reference TRBV28 and TRBJ2-2, is DVKVTQSSRYLVKRTGEKVFLECVQDMDHENMFWYRQDPGLGLRLIYFSYDVKMKEKGDIPEGYSVSREKKERFSLILESASTNQTSMYLCASSVTSGRAGRAGELFFGEGSRLTVL.

The rearrangement links TRBV25-1 to TRBJ1-5; D is uncertain. The CDR3 is made up of 13 amino acids. Germline V lookup: CDR1 MGHDK, CDR2 SYGVNS. V gave up 1 base and J gave up 5 bases, with 6 bases separating them. The CDR3 sequence: CASSESGDQPQHF. DNA for the CDR3: TGTGCCAGCAGTGAATCCGGAGATCAGCCCCAGCATTTT.

J is TRBJ2-1 and V is TRBV30, with D tentatively TRBD1 (6 bases). The CDR3 is 13 amino acids. Germline CDR1 is GTSNPN and CDR2 is SVGIG (reference sequence). V lost 5 bases and J 5 bases, leaving 13 bases between the germline ends. The CDR3 region is CAWSWGPNNEQFF. The CDR3 DNA reads as TGTGCCTGGTCCTGGGGGCCTAACAATGAGCAGTTCTTC.

The chain links TRBV6-6 to TRBJ2-1; 12 bases are a match to TRBD2. CDR1 is MNHNY, CDR2 SVGAGI, per germline (reference sequence). Trimming took 5 bases from V and 8 from J; bases not matched to a gene: 10. CDR3 length: 16 amino acids. The CDR3 reads CASSPSGRALRDEQFF. CDR3 in DNA: TGTGCCAGCAGTCCTAGCGGGAGGGCCCTCAGGGATGAGCAGTTCTTC.

The rearrangement uses TRBV5-1 and TRBJ2-2; 8 bases map to TRBD2. The CDR3 runs to 15 residues. The J segment lost 5 bases and the V segment lost 4 bases, leaving 7 bases of the junction unmatched. The germline gives CDR1 SGHRS, CDR2 YFSETQ. The CDR3 nucleotides read TGCGCCAGCAGCGTTGCGGGAGGCTATACCGGGGAGCTGTTTTTT. Amino acids: CASSVAGGYTGELFF.